The 21 T cell receptor beta chains below all came from one sample that was sequenced in a study of blood T cells in healthy people across ages (dated by TCRdb to 2015 to 2017). Libraries were built with 5' RACE. Sequenced using an Illumina HiSeq 2500. A second roughly 6 to 12 cycle PCR used a sample-barcoded 5' primer and a J-beta primer mix. TCRdb trimmed the raw reads at Q25, called clones with MiXCR and kept productive beta chains. Every distinct CDR3 protein forms one entry, paired with its most common genes and DNA. For this sample there are 750,000 to 850,000 distinct CDR3 sequences; roughly 25% appear just once. The leading ten clones occupy approximately 3.7% of the sample. These data also formed part of another study, on T cells of mothers and their children.

The source material was blood. The receptors were sampled from a boy aged 5 to 17 in good health.

The V and J genes are TRBV20-1 and TRBJ1-2; D unclear. The CDR3 runs 13 residues. V was clipped by 0 bases and J by 1 base, with 6 bases between them. In germline, CDR1 is DFQATT, CDR2 SNEGSKA (reference sequence). CDR3 region: CSAREQFNYGYTF. For the CDR3, the DNA is TGCAGTGCTAGAGAACAGTTTAACTATGGCTACACCTTC.

The J gene is TRBJ2-7, the V gene TRBV6-2 or TRBV6-3; 7 nucleotides match TRBD1. This CDR3 is 14 amino acids long. Looked up from germline, CDR1 is MNHEY and CDR2 is SVGEGT. Trimming took 7 bases from V and 2 from J; bases not matched to a gene: 8. CDR3: CASIAIQGAYEQYF. CDR3 sequence (DNA): TGTGCCAGCATAGCCATCCAGGGGGCCTACGAGCAGTACTTC.

This clonotype occurred a few times. This chain connects TRBV29-1 to TRBJ2-5, with a possible D match to TRBD2 (5 bases). CDR1 SQVTM and CDR2 ANQGSEA come from the germline V gene. This CDR3 spans 13 amino acids. Trimming shortened V by 4 bases and J by 4 bases, and 13 bases separated the two germline ends. This CDR3 reads CSVGASWVETQYF. The CDR3 coding sequence is TGCAGCGTTGGGGCTAGCTGGGTAGAGACCCAGTACTTC.

A remark on this clonotype: One end of the junction varies from germline; a read error may be responsible. The V call is TRBV28, the J call TRBJ2-7, with 10 bases aligning to TRBD2. The CDR3 has 15 amino acids. Germline V gives CDR1 MDHEN, CDR2 SYDVKM. For the CDR3, the DNA is TGTGTCAGCAGTCCCGGGACTAGCGCATACTACGAGCAGTACTTC. It encodes CVSSPGTSAYYEQYF.

V usage is TRBV28 and J usage is TRBJ2-7; no definite D call. Germline V lookup: CDR1 MDHEN, CDR2 SYDVKM. The CDR3 spans 13 residues. The germline V and J ends were trimmed by 6 bases and 2 bases, with 11 bases remaining between them. This CDR3 is CASRQSGAYEQYF. The CDR3, as DNA: TGTGCCAGCAGGCAATCGGGTGCCTACGAGCAGTACTTC.

Only a few counts were recorded for this clonotype. The chain has TRBV4-1 and TRBJ2-5, with TRBD1 as a possible D gene (5 bases). The last part of the DNA fits TRBJ2-7 better; the J call may be wrong. Per germline, CDR1 MGHRA and CDR2 YSYEKL. The CDR3 contains 15 residues. The CDR3 protein is CASSQVQGTGYEQYF. The CDR3 nucleotides read TGCGCCAGCAGCCAAGTGCAGGGAACGGGCTACGAGCAGTACTTC.

The chain recombines TRBV2 with TRBJ2-1; 13 bases agree with TRBD2. Trimming removed 7 bases from V and 9 bases from J; junction bases left unmatched: 6. The germline V gene has CDR1 SNHLY and CDR2 FYNNEI. CDR3 length: 14 residues. CDR3 in DNA: TGTGCCAGCATGGGACTAGCGGGGATGGGTGAGCAGTTCTTC. It yields the protein CASMGLAGMGEQFF.

This clonotype was seen ten or more times. The chain couples TRBV15 to TRBJ2-1; no clear D gene. Germline V gene data show CDR1 as LNHNV and CDR2 as YYDKDF (reference sequence). This CDR3 contains 15 residues. V dropped 0 bases and J dropped 4 bases, with 10 bases sitting between them. For the CDR3, the DNA is TGTGCCACCAGCAGAGATGGTAGTCTTTACAATGAGCAGTTCTTC. Encoded protein: CATSRDGSLYNEQFF.

With respect to this clonotype: At one of its ends the junction is not consistent with the germline gene, which may arise from a read error. The chain has TRBV2 and TRBJ2-2; D is possibly TRBD1 (5 bases). Germline CDR1 reads SNHLY; CDR2 reads FYNNEI. This CDR3 is 14 amino acids long. The CDR3: CACREGTNTGELFF. The DNA of the CDR3 is TGTGCCTGCAGGGAAGGGACGAACACCGGGGAGCTGTTTTTT.

The V call is TRBV18, the J call TRBJ2-4, with D possibly TRBD1 on 6 matching bases. V lost 2 bases and J lost 5, with 13 bases in between. The V gene's germline CDR1 is KGHSH and CDR2 LQKENI. The CDR3 consists of 15 residues. CDR3 protein: CASSPMLPGENIQYF. The CDR3 DNA reads TGTGCCAGCTCACCAATGCTTCCAGGGGAAAACATTCAGTACTTC.

J is TRBJ2-2 and V is TRBV7-2, with a tentative D call TRBD2 (5 bases). This CDR3 comprises 14 residues. Germline V gene data show CDR1 as SGHTA and CDR2 as FQGNSA. Trimming removed 4 bases from V and 6 bases from J, with 12 bases in between. CDR3 in DNA: TGTGCCAGCAGCTGGACTGCCCCATCCGGGGAGCTGTTTTTT. It specifies CASSWTAPSGELFF.

This clonotype was picked up one time. A read error may account for a junction end that differs from germline. V gene TRBV3-1 combines with J gene TRBJ2-7; 7 nucleotides align to TRBD2. The germline CDR1 and CDR2 sequences are LGHDT and YNNKEL (reference sequence). CDR3 length: 17 amino acids. The chain's CDR3 is CASSPQYRRESSYEQHF. CDR3 coding DNA: TGTGCCAGCAGCCCCCAATATCGGCGGGAGAGCTCCTACGAGCAGCACTTC.

This clonotype turned up a few times. V and J are TRBV28 and TRBJ1-2; maybe TRBD1 (6 bases). This CDR3 comprises 14 residues. With 4 bases removed from V and 6 bases from J, the gap between germline ends came to 15 bases. Germline V CDR1 and CDR2: MDHEN, SYDVKM. Written as DNA, the CDR3 is TGTGCCAGCAGTTCCCGGGACAATCTCCATGGCTACACCTTC. Translation: CASSSRDNLHGYTF.

The sample holds a few counts of this clonotype. The gene calls are TRBV29-1 and TRBJ2-5; D uncertain. Between the trimmed V and J ends, which lost 0 bases and 4 bases, there was a span of 6 bases. The CDR3 has 12 residues. CDR1 and CDR2 from the germline V gene are SQVTM and ANQGSEA. Here the CDR3 DNA reads TGCAGCGTTGAAGATCTTCGAGAGACCCAGTACTTC. It yields the protein CSVEDLRETQYF.

Of note for this clonotype: The junction does not match germline at one end; this may be a read error. V gene TRBV5-1 combines with J gene TRBJ1-1; D perhaps matches TRBD1 (5 bases). Looked up from germline, CDR1 is SGHRS and CDR2 is YFSETQ. This CDR3 has 15 amino acids. The CDR3 protein is CAGSLDTKTNTEAFF. The CDR3 DNA follows: TGCGCCGGCAGCTTGGACACGAAAACGAACACTGAAGCTTTCTTT.

This clonotype was observed a single time. This chain joins TRBV11-2 and TRBJ2-6; no clear D gene. There are 16 residues in the CDR3. V lost 0 bases to trimming and J lost 1 base, with 7 bases between them. Per the germline V gene, CDR1 is SGHAT and CDR2 is FQNNGV. CDR3 bases: TGTGCCAGCAGCTTAGATCTCTCATCTGGGGCCAACGTCCTGACTTTC. Translating it yields CASSLDLSSGANVLTF.

This clonotype was seen a handful of times. The chain combines TRBV12-5 with TRBJ2-5, with D possibly being TRBD1 (6 bases). Trimming took off 2 bases at V and 9 bases at J, with 25 bases between the two ends. CDR1 and CDR2 from the germline V gene are LGHNT and FRNRAP. This CDR3 is 17 amino acids long. The CDR3 DNA reads as TGTGCTAGTGGTTTGCCCCCGACAGGCGTTACAACGTGGGCCCAGTACTTC. Protein product: CASGLPPTGVTTWAQYF.

The CDR3 sequence is CASSFSVDAPYEQYF. The CDR3 DNA follows: TGTGCCAGCAGCTTTAGCGTGGATGCCCCTTACGAGCAGTACTTC. The chain carries TRBV7-2 and TRBJ2-5, with D perhaps TRBD2 (5 bases). Near its end, the DNA agrees better with TRBJ2-7, so the J call may be wrong. Germline V gives CDR1 SGHTA, CDR2 FQGNSA. The CDR3 totals 15 residues.

This chain connects TRBV6-2 or TRBV6-3 to TRBJ2-2, with TRBD1 matching 8 bases. There are 17 residues in the CDR3. After removal of 0 bases from V and 3 bases from J, the junction contained 6 bases not matched to a gene. Looked up from germline, CDR1 is MNHEY and CDR2 is SVGEGT. CDR3 region: CASSYSRDRGYTGELFF. The CDR3 bases are TGTGCCAGCAGTTACTCGAGAGACAGGGGCTACACCGGGGAGCTGTTTTTT.

In its sample, this clonotype was seen a few times. The chain couples TRBV9 to TRBJ1-3; tentatively, D is TRBD1 (5 bases). The germline V and J ends were trimmed by 3 bases and 4 bases, with 11 bases remaining between them. Germline CDR1 is SGDLS and CDR2 is YYNGEE. There are 14 residues in the CDR3. The CDR3 loop reads CASSGTGSGNTIYF. CDR3 DNA: TGTGCCAGCAGCGGAACAGGTTCGGGAAACACCATATATTTT.

This clonotype has a handful of counts. CDR3: CASSYPWSLPQYF. CDR3 nucleotides: TGTGCCAGCAGCTACCCATGGTCCTTACCGCAGTATTTT. The chain carries TRBV7-2 and TRBJ2-3, with D unresolved. The V and J ends lost 4 bases and 10 bases respectively, with 15 bases between them. The V gene's germline CDR1 is SGHTA and CDR2 FQGNSA. The CDR3 spans 13 residues. The entire variable domain, with the rest obtained from reference TRBV7-2 and TRBJ2-3, is as follows: GAGVSQSPSNKVTEKGKDVELRCDPISGHTALYWYRQSLGQGLEFLIYFQGNSAPDKSGLPSDRFSAERTGGSVSTLTIQRTQQEDSAVYLCASSYPWSLPQYFGPGTRLTVL.